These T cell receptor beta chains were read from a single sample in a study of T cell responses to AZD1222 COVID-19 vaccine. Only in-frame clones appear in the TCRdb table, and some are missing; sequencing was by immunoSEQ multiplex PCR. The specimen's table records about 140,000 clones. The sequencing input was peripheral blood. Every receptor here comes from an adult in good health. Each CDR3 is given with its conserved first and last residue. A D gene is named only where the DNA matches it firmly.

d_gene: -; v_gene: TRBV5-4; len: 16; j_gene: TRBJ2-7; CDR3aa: CASSLGGGGAGYEQYF; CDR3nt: TGTGCCAGCAGCTTGGGAGGTGGGGGGGCCGGCTACGAGCAGTACTTC
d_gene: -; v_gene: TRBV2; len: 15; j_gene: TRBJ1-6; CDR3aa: CASTRAGTYNSPLHF; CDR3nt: TGTGCCAGCACTAGGGCGGGGACCTATAATTCACCCCTCCACTTT
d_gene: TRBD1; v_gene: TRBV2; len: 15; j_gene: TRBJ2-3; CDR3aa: CASRANDRGTDTQYF; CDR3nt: TGTGCCAGCAGGGCAAATGACAGGGGGACAGATACGCAGTATTTT
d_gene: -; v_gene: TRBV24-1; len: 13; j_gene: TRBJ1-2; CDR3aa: CATSGRANYGYTF; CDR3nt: TGTGCCACCAGTGGCAGAGCTAACTATGGCTACACCTTC
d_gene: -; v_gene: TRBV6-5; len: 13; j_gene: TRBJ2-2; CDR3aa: CACRELNTGELFF; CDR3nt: TGTGCCTGCAGGGAGTTGAACACCGGGGAGCTGTTTTTT
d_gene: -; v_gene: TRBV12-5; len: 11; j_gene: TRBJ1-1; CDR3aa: CASGALSEAFF; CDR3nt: TGTGCTAGTGGTGCATTATCCGAAGCTTTCTTT
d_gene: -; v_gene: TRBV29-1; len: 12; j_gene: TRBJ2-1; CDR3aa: CSVGERSNEQFF; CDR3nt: TGCAGCGTTGGCGAGCGAAGTAATGAGCAGTTCTTC
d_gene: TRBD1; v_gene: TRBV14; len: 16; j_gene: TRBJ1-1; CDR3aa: CASSQDQGAPGTEAFF; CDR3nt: TGTGCCAGCAGCCAAGACCAGGGGGCGCCGGGTACTGAAGCTTTCTTT
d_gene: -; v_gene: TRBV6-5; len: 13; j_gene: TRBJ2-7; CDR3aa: CASKDRLSYEQYF; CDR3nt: TGTGCCAGCAAGGACCGTCTTTCCTACGAGCAGTACTTC
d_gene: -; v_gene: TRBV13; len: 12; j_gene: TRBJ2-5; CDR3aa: CASSLIKETQYF; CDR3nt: TGTGCCAGCAGCTTAATTAAAGAGACCCAGTACTTC
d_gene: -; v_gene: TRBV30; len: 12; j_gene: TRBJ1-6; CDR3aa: CAWRGGGSPLHF; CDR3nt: TGTGCCTGGAGAGGCGGTGGGTCACCCCTCCACTTT
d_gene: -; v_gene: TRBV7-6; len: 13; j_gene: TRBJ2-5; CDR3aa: CASSDGTMETQYF; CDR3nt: TGTGCCAGCAGCGATGGGACGATGGAGACCCAGTACTTC
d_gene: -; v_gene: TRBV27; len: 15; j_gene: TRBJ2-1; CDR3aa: CASSPPGSYWNEQFF; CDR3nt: TGTGCCAGCAGTCCCCCGGGATCCTATTGGAATGAGCAGTTCTTC
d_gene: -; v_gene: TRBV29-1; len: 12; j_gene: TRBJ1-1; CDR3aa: CSVEGSNTEAFF; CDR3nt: TGCAGCGTTGAGGGCTCGAACACTGAAGCTTTCTTT
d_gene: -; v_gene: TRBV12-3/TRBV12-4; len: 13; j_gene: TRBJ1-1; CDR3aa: CASSLRLNTEAFF; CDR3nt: TGTGCCAGCAGTTTGAGATTGAACACTGAAGCTTTCTTT